The text below deals with one TCR beta chain. Germline CDR1 is SGHNT and CDR2 is YYREEE (reference sequence). The ends were cut back, 0 bases at V and 4 bases at J, with 10 bases in the middle. The CDR3 spans 14 residues. The data derive from a study of blood T cell repertoires in COVID-19. The repertoire was sequenced with immunoSEQ multiplex PCR; TCRdb's copy has only in-frame clones and lacks some. Found here are around 77,000 clones, around nine tenths of them singletons; the top ten hold about a sixth. The gene calls are TRBV5-4 and TRBJ1-2; no definite D call. The clonotype was recovered from a woman at least 80 years old with active or convalescent COVID-19. Sequencing input: peripheral blood. Here the CDR3 DNA reads TGTGCCAGCAGCTTGGTGGCGGGCGGCTATGGCTACACCTTC. It encodes CASSLVAGGYGYTF.